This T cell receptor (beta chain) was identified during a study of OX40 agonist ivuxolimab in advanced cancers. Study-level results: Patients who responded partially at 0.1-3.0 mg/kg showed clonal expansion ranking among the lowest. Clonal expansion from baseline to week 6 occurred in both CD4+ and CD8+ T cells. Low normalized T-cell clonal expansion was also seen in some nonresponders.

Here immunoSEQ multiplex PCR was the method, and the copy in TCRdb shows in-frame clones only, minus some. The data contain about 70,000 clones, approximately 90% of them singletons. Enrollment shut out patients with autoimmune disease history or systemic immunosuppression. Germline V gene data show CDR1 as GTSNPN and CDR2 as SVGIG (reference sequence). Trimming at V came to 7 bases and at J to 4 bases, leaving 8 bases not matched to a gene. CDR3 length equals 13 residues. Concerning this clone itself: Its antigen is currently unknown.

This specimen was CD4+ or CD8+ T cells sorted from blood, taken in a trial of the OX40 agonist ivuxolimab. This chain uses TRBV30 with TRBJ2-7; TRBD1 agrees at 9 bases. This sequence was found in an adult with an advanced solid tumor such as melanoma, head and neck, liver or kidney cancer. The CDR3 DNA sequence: TGTGCCTCATCCGGGACAGGGCTTTACGAGCAGTACTTC. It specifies CASSGTGLYEQYF.